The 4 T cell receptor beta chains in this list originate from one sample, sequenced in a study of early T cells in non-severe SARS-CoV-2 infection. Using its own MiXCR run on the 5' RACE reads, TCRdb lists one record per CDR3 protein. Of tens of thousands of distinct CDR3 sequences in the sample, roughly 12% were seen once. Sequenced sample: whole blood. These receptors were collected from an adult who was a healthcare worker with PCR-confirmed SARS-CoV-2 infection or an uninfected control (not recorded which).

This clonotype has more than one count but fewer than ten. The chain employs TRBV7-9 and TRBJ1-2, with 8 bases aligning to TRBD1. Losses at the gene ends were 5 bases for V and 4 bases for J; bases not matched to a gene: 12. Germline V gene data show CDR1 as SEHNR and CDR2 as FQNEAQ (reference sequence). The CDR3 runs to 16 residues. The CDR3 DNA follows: TGTGCCAGCAGCCAAGGGGGCACAGGGGGTAGCTATGGCTACACCTTC. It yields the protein CASSQGGTGGSYGYTF.

In DNA, the CDR3 is TGTGCCAGCAGTGAAAGTTCTAGCGGGTACAATGAGCAGTTCTTC. This sequence encodes CASSESSSGYNEQFF. The chain recombines TRBV2 with TRBJ2-1; 8 bases fit TRBD2. V was pared by 2 bases and J by 4 bases, with 4 bases of the junction left unmatched. Germline V gives CDR1 SNHLY, CDR2 FYNNEI. This CDR3 is 15 amino acids long.

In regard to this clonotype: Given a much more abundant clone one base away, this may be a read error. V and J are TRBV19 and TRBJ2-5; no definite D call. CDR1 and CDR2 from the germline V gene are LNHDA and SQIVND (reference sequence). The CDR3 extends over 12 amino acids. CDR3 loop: CTSSTATETQYF. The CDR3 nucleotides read TGTACCAGTAGTACCGCCACAGAGACCCAGTACTTC.

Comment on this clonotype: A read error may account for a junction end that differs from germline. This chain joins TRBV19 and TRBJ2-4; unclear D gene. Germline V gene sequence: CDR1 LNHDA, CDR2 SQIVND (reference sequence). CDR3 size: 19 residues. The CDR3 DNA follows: TGTGTCAGTAGCCTCTCTACCCCTTGGAACAGAGGAGCCAAAAACATTCAGTACTTC. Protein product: CVSSLSTPWNRGAKNIQYF.